What follows describes a single T cell receptor (beta chain). A single base is all that separates this from a far larger clone, so a read error is likely. Other DNA sequences in this specimen translate into the identical CDR3. The CDR3 has 15 residues. Germline V gene sequence: CDR1 SGHRS, CDR2 YFSETQ. This sample stems from a study of shared clonotypes between healthy human individuals. Study-wide context: Per-donor plates numbered three CD4 naive, three CD4 memory, two CD8 naive and one CD8 memory.

TCRdb's copy holds only in-frame clones and misses some; the assay was immunoSEQ multiplex PCR. The sample contains about 1.1 million clones, roughly 80% of which appear only once. The chain has TRBV5-1 and TRBJ1-2; perhaps TRBD1 as D (6 bases). The receptor comes from a man aged 18 to 30 in good health. Some clones in this sample may be carry-over from other donors' samples. The sequencing sample was made of memory CD4+ T cells from PBMCs. Subset meaning: CD45RA-negative fraction. The CDR3 nucleotides are TGCGCCAGCAGTCCGTTGGGCGCAGGGGTTTACGGCTACACCTTT. Translating gives CASSPLGAGVYGYTF.